The 9 T cell receptor beta chains below were found in one sample sequenced in a study of blood T cell repertoires in COVID-19. Assay: immunoSEQ multiplex PCR; the TCRdb copy retains only in-frame clones and omits some. The repertoire holds more than 14,000 clones, with around 92% as singletons. Source material: peripheral blood. These receptors were collected from a human donor with active COVID-19. The donor label of this sample is uncertain.

The CDR3, as DNA: TGCGCCAGCAGCTTGGGGCCCGGGACAGTTGGCTATTTT. It is translated as CASSLGPGTVGYF. This chain links TRBV5-1 with TRBJ2-3; 7 bases line up with TRBD1. Germline lookup yields CDR1 SGHRS and CDR2 YFSETQ. The CDR3 totals 13 residues. The ends lost 0 bases at V and 15 bases at J; junction bases unmatched: 10.

The chain uses TRBV6-5 and TRBJ1-5; 8 bases agree with TRBD1. Per the germline V gene, CDR1 is MNHEY and CDR2 is SVGAGI. The V gene end was trimmed by 6 bases and the J gene end by 5 bases; junction bases not matched to a gene: 9. The CDR3 totals 15 residues. CDR3 residues: CASRQRQGLDQPQHF. As DNA, the CDR3 is TGTGCCAGCAGACAACGACAGGGGTTAGATCAGCCCCAGCATTTT.

The count of this clone is one. This rearrangement joins TRBV19 to TRBJ1-5, with 10 bases fitting TRBD1. The CDR3 is made up of 14 amino acids. The germline CDR1 and CDR2 sequences are LNHDA and SQIVND (reference sequence). After removal of 9 bases from V and 6 bases from J, the junction contained 8 bases not matched to a gene. CDR3 in amino acids: CASDRGLRGQPQHF. The CDR3 DNA reads as TGTGCCAGCGACAGGGGGCTCCGAGGTCAGCCCCAGCATTTT.

This clone appeared once. The chain is built from TRBV5-4 and TRBJ1-6; 8 bases are a match to TRBD1. V lost 1 base to trimming and J lost 4 bases; unmatched junction nucleotides: 4. From germline, CDR1 is SGHNT and CDR2 YYREEE (reference sequence). CDR3 size: 16 residues. Written as DNA, the CDR3 is TGTGCCAGCAGCTTGCAGGGGGCAAGGTATAATTCACCCCTCCACTTT. It encodes CASSLQGARYNSPLHF. Variable domain in full (rest from reference TRBV5-4 and TRBJ1-6): ETGVTQSPTHLIKTRGQQVTLRCSSQSGHNTVSWYQQALGQGPQFIFQYYREEENGRGNFPPRFSGLQFPNYSSELNVNALELDDSALYLCASSLQGARYNSPLHFGNGTRLTVT.

The genes are TRBV5-5 and TRBJ2-3, with 8 nucleotides matching TRBD2. There are 14 residues in the CDR3. V lost 2 bases to trimming and J lost 1 base; unmatched junction nucleotides: 0. From germline, CDR1 is SGHKS and CDR2 YYEKEE (reference sequence). In DNA form, the CDR3 reads TGTGCCAGCAGCTTCGGGGGGGGCACAGATACGCAGTATTTT. Protein sequence: CASSFGGGTDTQYF.

The rearrangement uses TRBV24-1 and TRBJ2-2; D not resolved. The germline V gene encodes CDR1 KGHDR and CDR2 SFDVKD. CDR3 size: 14 residues. V was clipped by 4 bases and J by 0 bases, with 5 bases between them. The CDR3 region has the DNA TGTGCCACCAGTGACCCCACGAACACCGGGGAGCTGTTTTTT. It specifies CATSDPTNTGELFF.

The rearrangement joins TRBV9 to TRBJ2-1; 12 nucleotides align to TRBD1. This CDR3 has 16 amino acids. The V gene's germline CDR1 is SGDLS and CDR2 YYNGEE. The ends lost 1 base at V and 7 bases at J; junction bases unmatched: 6. CDR3 nucleotides: TGTGCCAGCAGCGTACGGGGACAGGGGGCGGAAAATGAGCAGTTCTTC. Protein product: CASSVRGQGAENEQFF. Full variable domain (missing parts from reference TRBV9 and TRBJ2-1): DSGVTQTPKHLITATGQRVTLRCSPRSGDLSVYWYQQSLDQGLQFLIQYYNGEERAKGNILERFSAQQFPDLHSELNLSSLELGDSALYFCASSVRGQGAENEQFFGPGTRLTVL.

This chain links TRBV11-2 with TRBJ2-3; 13 bases fit TRBD2. The length of the CDR3 is 18 residues. Germline loops: CDR1 SGHAT, CDR2 FQNNGV. With 4 bases clipped from V and 3 bases from J, the junction kept 10 bases outside the gene matches. CDR3 bases: TGTGCCAGCAGCTCTGGCAGGGGGACTAGCGGGAAAACAGATACGCAGTATTTT. Amino acid sequence: CASSSGRGTSGKTDTQYF.

This clone is a singleton in its sample. The V call is TRBV9, the J call TRBJ2-1; D possibly corresponds to TRBD2 (5 bases). The germline V gene has CDR1 SGDLS and CDR2 YYNGEE. V was shortened by 4 bases and J by 0 bases, with 14 bases between the two germline ends. This CDR3 spans 16 amino acids. CDR3 coding DNA: TGTGCCAGCAGCCCCATAGCGCTAAGCTCCTACAATGAGCAGTTCTTC. Its protein product is CASSPIALSSYNEQFF.